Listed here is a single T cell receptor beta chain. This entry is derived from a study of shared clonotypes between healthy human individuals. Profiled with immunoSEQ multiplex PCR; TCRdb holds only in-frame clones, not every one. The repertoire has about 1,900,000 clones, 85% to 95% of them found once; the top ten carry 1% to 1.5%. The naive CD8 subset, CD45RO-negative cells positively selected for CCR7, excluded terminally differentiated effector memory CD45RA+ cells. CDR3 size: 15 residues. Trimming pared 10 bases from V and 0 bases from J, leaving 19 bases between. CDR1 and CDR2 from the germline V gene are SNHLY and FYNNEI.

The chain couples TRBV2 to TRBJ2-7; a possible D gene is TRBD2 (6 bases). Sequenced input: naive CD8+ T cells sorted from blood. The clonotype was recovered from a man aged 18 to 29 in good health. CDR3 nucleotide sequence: TGTGCCACCTTCTTTCTAGCGACTACCTCCTACGAGCAGTACTTC. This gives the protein CATFFLATTSYEQYF.